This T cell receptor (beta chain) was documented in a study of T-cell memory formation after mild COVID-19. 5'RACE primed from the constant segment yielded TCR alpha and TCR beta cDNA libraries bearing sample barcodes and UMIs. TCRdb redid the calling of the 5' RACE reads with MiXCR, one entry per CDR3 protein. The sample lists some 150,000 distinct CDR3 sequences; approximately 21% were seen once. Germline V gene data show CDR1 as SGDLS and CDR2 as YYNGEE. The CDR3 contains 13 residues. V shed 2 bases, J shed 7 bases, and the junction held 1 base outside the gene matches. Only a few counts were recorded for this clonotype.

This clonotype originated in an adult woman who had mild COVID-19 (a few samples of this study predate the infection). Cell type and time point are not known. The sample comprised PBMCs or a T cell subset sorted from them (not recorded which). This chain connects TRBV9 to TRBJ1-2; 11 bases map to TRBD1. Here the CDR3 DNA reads TGTGCCAGCAGCGTTGGGACAGGGGGTGGCTACACCTTC. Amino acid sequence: CASSVGTGGGYTF.